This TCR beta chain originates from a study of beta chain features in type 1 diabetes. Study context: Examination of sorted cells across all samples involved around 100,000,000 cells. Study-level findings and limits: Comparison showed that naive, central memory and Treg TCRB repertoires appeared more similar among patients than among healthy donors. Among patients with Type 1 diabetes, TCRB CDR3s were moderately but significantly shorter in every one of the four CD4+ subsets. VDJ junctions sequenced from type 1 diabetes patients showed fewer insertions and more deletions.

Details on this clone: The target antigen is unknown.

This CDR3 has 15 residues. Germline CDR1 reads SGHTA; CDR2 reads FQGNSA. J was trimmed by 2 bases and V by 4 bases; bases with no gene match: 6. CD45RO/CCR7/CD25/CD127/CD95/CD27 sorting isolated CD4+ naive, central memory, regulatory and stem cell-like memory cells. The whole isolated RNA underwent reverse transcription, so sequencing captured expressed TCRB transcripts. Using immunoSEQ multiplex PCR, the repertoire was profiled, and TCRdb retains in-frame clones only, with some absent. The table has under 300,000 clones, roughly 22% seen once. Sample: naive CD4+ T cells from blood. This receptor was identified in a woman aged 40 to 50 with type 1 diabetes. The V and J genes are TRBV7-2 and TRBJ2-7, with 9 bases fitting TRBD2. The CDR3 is CASSSRLAATYEQYF. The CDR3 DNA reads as TGTGCCAGCAGCTCGCGACTAGCGGCAACCTACGAGCAGTACTTC. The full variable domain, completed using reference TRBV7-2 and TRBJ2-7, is GAGVSQSPSNKVTEKGKDVELRCDPISGHTALYWYRQSLGQGLEFLIYFQGNSAPDKSGLPSDRFSAERTGGSVSTLTIQRTQQEDSAVYLCASSSRLAATYEQYFGPGTRLTVT.